A single sample is the source of the 29 T cell receptor beta chains below, sequenced in a study of blood T cell repertoires in COVID-19. Data came from immunoSEQ multiplex PCR; TCRdb stores just in-frame clones and leaves some out. The sample shows roughly 210,000 clones, about 88% of them seen only once. Sequenced: peripheral blood. The receptors originated from a man aged 65 to 79 with acute or convalescent COVID-19.

The chain joins TRBV12-3 or TRBV12-4 to TRBJ1-1; D call uncertain. Between the trimmed V and J ends, which lost 1 base and 5 bases, there was a span of 8 bases. CDR3 size: 13 residues. Here the CDR3 DNA reads TGTGCCAGCAGTTTAGGAGAGGGTACTGAAGCTTTCTTT. Amino acids: CASSLGEGTEAFF.

The chain uses TRBV6-5 and TRBJ1-2; TRBD1 aligns across 9 bases. CDR1 is MNHEY, CDR2 SVGAGI, per germline. CDR3 length equals 15 residues. After removal of 6 bases from V and 1 base from J, the junction contained 6 bases not matched to a gene. CDR3 bases: TGTGCCAGCAGGACGGGACAGGGACATAACTATGGCTACACCTTC. Amino acids: CASRTGQGHNYGYTF.

The gene calls are TRBV19 and TRBJ1-1, with D perhaps TRBD1 (6 bases). The CDR3 has 15 amino acids. The germline CDR1 and CDR2 sequences are LNHDA and SQIVND (reference sequence). V was pared by 0 bases and J by 1 base, with 9 bases between. The CDR3: CASSIDGQRNTEAFF. The CDR3 bases are TGTGCCAGTAGTATAGATGGACAGAGGAACACTGAAGCTTTCTTT.

V gene TRBV28 combines with J gene TRBJ2-3, with 8 nucleotides matching TRBD1. J lost 3 bases, V lost 3 bases, and 5 bases had no gene match. Germline V gene sequence: CDR1 MDHEN, CDR2 SYDVKM. This CDR3 is 15 amino acids long. The CDR3 region has the DNA TGTGCCAGCAGTTTGGGCAGGGGGCTTACAGATACGCAGTATTTT. Translating it yields CASSLGRGLTDTQYF.

The rearrangement links TRBV5-8 to TRBJ2-7; perhaps TRBD2 as D (5 bases). The CDR3 is 14 residues long. Germline-derived CDR1 and CDR2 are SGHTS and YDEGEE. V was clipped by 1 base and J by 7 bases, with 15 bases between them. The CDR3 DNA follows: TGTGCCAGCAGCTTGCGTCAGCGAGGGTTTGAGCAGTACTTC. Protein product: CASSLRQRGFEQYF.

V is TRBV2 and J is TRBJ2-2; TRBD2 is a possible D gene (6 bases). CDR1 SNHLY and CDR2 FYNNEI come from the germline V gene. The CDR3 is made up of 15 amino acids. The V end was cut by 5 bases, the J end by 5 bases, with 15 bases between. The CDR3: CASSQGGRRTGELFF. CDR3 in DNA: TGTGCCAGCAGTCAGGGAGGCAGGAGAACCGGGGAGCTGTTTTTT.

V usage is TRBV9 and J usage is TRBJ1-1, with D perhaps matching TRBD1 (5 bases). The CDR3 totals 14 residues. Germline V lookup: CDR1 SGDLS, CDR2 YYNGEE. The ends were cut back, 4 bases at V and 1 base at J, with 11 bases in the middle. CDR3 loop: CASSLYDRNTEAFF. The CDR3 bases are TGTGCCAGCAGCTTGTACGACAGGAACACTGAAGCTTTCTTT.

This clone is labeled as medium-sized. The rearrangement uses TRBV5-1 and TRBJ2-7; 13 bases align to TRBD2. The junction had 10 bases not matched to a gene; V was cut back by 4 bases and J by 9 bases. CDR1 is SGHRS, CDR2 YFSETQ, per germline. The CDR3 is 15 amino acids. CDR3 sequence (DNA): TGCGCCAGCAGCGACCCGACTAGCGGGAGGTATGTGCAGTACTTC. This gives the protein CASSDPTSGRYVQYF.

This chain links TRBV6-5 with TRBJ2-2; 9 nucleotides match TRBD2. CDR1 and CDR2 (germline): MNHEY, SVGAGI. V dropped 4 bases and J dropped 5; count of bases not matched to a gene: 5. The CDR3 contains 15 residues. The CDR3 DNA reads TGTGCCAGCAGTTTTAGCGGGAGTCTTACCGGGGAGCTGTTTTTT. This translates into CASSFSGSLTGELFF.

The chain has TRBV5-6 and TRBJ2-7; 8 bases fit TRBD2. There are 15 residues in the CDR3. The germline gives CDR1 SGHDT, CDR2 YYEEEE. J was trimmed by 4 bases and V by 0 bases; bases with no gene match: 6. The CDR3 DNA sequence: TGTGCCAGCAGCTTGGAACCCAGCGGGAGTTACGAGCAGTACTTC. Translating gives CASSLEPSGSYEQYF.

This chain uses TRBV4-3 with TRBJ2-3; 10 bases are a match to TRBD2. This CDR3 has 16 residues. Germline V gives CDR1 LGHNA, CDR2 YSLEER. J was trimmed by 2 bases and V by 1 base; bases with no gene match: 3. The chain's CDR3 is CASSQGTSGYTDTQYF. CDR3 sequence (DNA): TGCGCCAGCAGCCAAGGGACTAGCGGTTACACAGATACGCAGTATTTT.

The chain joins TRBV29-1 to TRBJ2-7; a weak D match, TRBD1 (6 bases). Germline CDR1 is SQVTM and CDR2 is ANQGSEA. The CDR3 has 12 residues. Trimming pared 1 base from V and 2 bases from J, leaving 6 bases between. Written as DNA, the CDR3 is TGCAGCGTTGAAGGGACAGCCTACGAGCAGTACTTC. This sequence encodes CSVEGTAYEQYF.

The J gene is TRBJ1-2, the V gene TRBV6-2 or TRBV6-3; 8 bases map to TRBD1. Germline CDR1 MNHEY, CDR2 SVGEGT. This CDR3 has 16 amino acids. V shed 6 bases and J 7 bases; nucleotides not matched to a gene: 16. The CDR3 DNA reads TGTGCCAGCAGCTTCAGGGGGCGATATTTTTCATCTGGCTACACCTTC. Translating it yields CASSFRGRYFSSGYTF.

The V and J genes are TRBV7-2 and TRBJ1-2; the match to TRBD1 covers 7 bases. The length of the CDR3 is 14 residues. With 1 base clipped from V and 10 bases from J, the junction kept 9 bases outside the gene matches. From germline, CDR1 is SGHTA and CDR2 FQGNSA. DNA for the CDR3: TGTGCCAGCAGCTTAGAACAGGGACAGAGGCACTACACCTTC. Encoded protein: CASSLEQGQRHYTF.

The chain employs TRBV7-2 and TRBJ1-1, with D hard to call. Trimming removed 1 base from V and 1 base from J, with 13 bases in between. This CDR3 is 16 amino acids long. Germline CDR1 SGHTA, CDR2 FQGNSA. The CDR3: CASSLVGGGTNTEAFF. The CDR3 region has the DNA TGTGCCAGCAGCTTAGTTGGCGGCGGAACGAACACTGAAGCTTTCTTT.

This sequence joins TRBV11-2 and TRBJ1-2, with TRBD1 identical over 7 bases. The V segment lost 5 bases and the J segment 3 bases; nucleotides outside the gene matches: 3. Per the germline V gene, CDR1 is SGHAT and CDR2 is FQNNGV. The CDR3 covers 13 residues. CDR3 coding DNA: TGTGCCAGCAGCCCCGGGACAGACTATGGCTACACCTTC. Its translation is CASSPGTDYGYTF.

The gene calls are TRBV7-6 and TRBJ1-1; possibly TRBD1 for D (6 bases). V lost 1 base, J lost 0 bases, and 9 bases lay in between. Germline V gene lookup returns CDR1 SGHVS and CDR2 FNYEAQ. The CDR3 totals 15 residues. Written as DNA, the CDR3 is TGTGCCAGCAGCTTAGTGCAGGGGATGAACACTGAAGCTTTCTTT. This encodes CASSLVQGMNTEAFF. Variable domain in full (rest from reference TRBV7-6 and TRBJ1-1): GAGVSQSPRYKVTKRGQDVALRCDPISGHVSLYWYRQALGQGPEFLTYFNYEAQQDKSGLPNDRFSAERPEGSISTLTIQRTEQRDSAMYRCASSLVQGMNTEAFFGQGTRLTVV.

Note on this clone: Other DNA sequences in the sample encode the same CDR3. The V call is TRBV30, the J call TRBJ2-3; possible D gene TRBD2, 5 bases. Looked up from germline, CDR1 is GTSNPN and CDR2 is SVGIG (reference sequence). CDR3 length: 14 residues. V was pared by 0 bases and J by 3 bases, with 10 bases between. The DNA of the CDR3 is TGTGCCTGGAGTGTACAAGGAGGTACAGATACGCAGTATTTT. Its translation is CAWSVQGGTDTQYF.

In the case of this clone: In the same sample, other DNA sequences code for this CDR3. The chain carries TRBV10-3 and TRBJ2-1, with 16 bases that match TRBD2. V shed 7 bases, J shed 7 bases, and the junction held 7 bases outside the gene matches. CDR1 ENHRY and CDR2 SYGVKD come from the germline V gene. The CDR3 runs to 16 residues. CDR3 in amino acids: CAIKGTSGRAGNEQFF. CDR3 nucleotides: TGTGCCATCAAGGGGACTAGCGGGAGGGCCGGGAATGAGCAGTTCTTC.

The chain couples TRBV28 to TRBJ2-7; perhaps TRBD1 as D (5 bases). The CDR3 has 12 residues. The V end lost 10 bases, the J end lost 5 bases, and 15 bases lay between the germline ends. Per germline, CDR1 MDHEN and CDR2 SYDVKM. This CDR3 is CATTTGSHEQYF. CDR3 nucleotide sequence: TGTGCCACCACCACAGGTTCCCACGAGCAGTACTTC.

V gene TRBV5-1 combines with J gene TRBJ2-1; tentatively, D is TRBD2 (6 bases). Trimming shortened V by 0 bases and J by 2 bases, and 12 bases separated the two germline ends. Germline V gene data show CDR1 as SGHRS and CDR2 as YFSETQ. The CDR3 spans 16 residues. The CDR3 region has the DNA TGCGCCAGCAGCTTGGATGGGGGGATCCCCTACAATGAGCAGTTCTTC. This gives the protein CASSLDGGIPYNEQFF.

The chain combines TRBV9 with TRBJ1-3, with D possibly matching TRBD1 (5 bases). This CDR3 is built from 12 residues. V was clipped by 3 bases and J by 15 bases, with 16 bases between them. The germline V gene encodes CDR1 SGDLS and CDR2 YYNGEE. The CDR3, as DNA: TGTGCCAGCAGCGCTTACCGGGGACTCCAATATTTT. Translation gives CASSAYRGLQYF.

J is TRBJ2-3 and V is TRBV3-1 (or the pseudogene TRBV3-2), with TRBD2 matching over 16 bases. The CDR3 extends over 15 amino acids. CDR1 is LGHDT, CDR2 YNNKEL, per germline (reference sequence). The trim removed 4 bases at V and 6 bases at J, leaving 1 base unmatched. CDR3 region: CASSLGLAGGDTQYF. DNA of the CDR3: TGTGCCAGCAGCCTGGGACTAGCGGGAGGGGATACGCAGTATTTT.

J is TRBJ1-1 and V is TRBV7-9; tentatively, D is TRBD1 (6 bases). Germline V CDR1 and CDR2: SEHNR, FQNEAQ (reference sequence). This CDR3 is 15 amino acids long. The germline V and J ends were trimmed by 0 bases and 5 bases, with 13 bases remaining between them. DNA of the CDR3: TGTGCCAGCAGCTTAGCGGGACAACATCGGACTGAAGCTTTCTTT. This encodes CASSLAGQHRTEAFF.

This sequence joins TRBV7-8 and TRBJ2-1; 7 positions agree with TRBD2. The germline gives CDR1 SGHVS, CDR2 FQNEAQ. After removal of 6 bases from V and 3 bases from J, the junction contained 11 bases not matched to a gene. The CDR3 has 16 amino acids. CDR3 residues: CASSSRAGARYNEQFF. CDR3 sequence (DNA): TGTGCCAGCAGTTCCCGGGCGGGAGCGCGCTACAATGAGCAGTTCTTC.

The chain combines TRBV7-9 with TRBJ2-3; D is unclear. The CDR3 has 14 residues. V was pared by 1 base and J by 4 bases, with 9 bases between. Looked up from germline, CDR1 is SEHNR and CDR2 is FQNEAQ (reference sequence). The chain's CDR3 is CASSLGRSADTQYF. The CDR3 bases are TGTGCCAGCAGCTTAGGGCGGTCAGCAGATACGCAGTATTTT.

The gene calls are TRBV30 and TRBJ2-7, with TRBD1 matching over 8 bases. V dropped 5 bases and J dropped 0; count of bases not matched to a gene: 12. The CDR3 sequence is 16 residues long. Germline V gene lookup returns CDR1 GTSNPN and CDR2 SVGIG (reference sequence). CDR3 sequence (DNA): TGTGCCTGGGACCGAAGCAGGACAGGGAGCTCCTACGAGCAGTACTTC. Encoded protein: CAWDRSRTGSSYEQYF.

This clone has a single count. The gene calls are TRBV7-3 and TRBJ1-4; D is unclear. The CDR3 is 12 residues long. V gave up 1 base and J gave up 13 bases, with 10 bases separating them. Germline values: CDR1 SGHTA, CDR2 FQGTGA. The CDR3 region is CASSLRIAGLFF. In DNA form, the CDR3 reads TGTGCCAGCAGCTTAAGGATTGCGGGACTGTTTTTT.

The chain links TRBV19 to TRBJ1-3; 7 bases are a match to TRBD1. This CDR3 spans 15 amino acids. CDR1 and CDR2 from the germline V gene are LNHDA and SQIVND (reference sequence). With 5 bases clipped from V and 2 bases from J, the junction kept 6 bases outside the gene matches. The DNA of the CDR3 is TGTGCCAGTAGTCACAGGGGTATGGCTGGAAACACCATATATTTT. Translated, it gives CASSHRGMAGNTIYF.